These T cell receptor beta chains were read from a single sample in a study of cytomegalovirus exposure and HLA in healthy donors. Generated by immunoSEQ multiplex PCR, the TCRdb table keeps only in-frame clones and is missing some. The profile covers roughly 200,000 clones, with roughly nine tenths appearing a single time and 1% to 1.4% taken by the ten largest. Sequencing used PBMCs. Every receptor here comes from a boy under 10 years old in good health and CMV-seronegative. CDR3s include the opening cysteine and the closing phenylalanine or tryptophan. Fields, in order: clone size, V gene, D gene, J gene, CDR3 DNA, CDR3 protein. A D gene is named only where the DNA matches it firmly. Size values are once, few and many counts, or a class for expanded clones, and some rows have none.

NA	TRBV9	NA	TRBJ2-3	TGTGCCAGCAGCGTAGTAGGGGCCACAGATACGCAGTATTTT	CASSVVGATDTQYF
NA	TRBV21-1	NA	TRBJ1-5	TGTGCCAGCAGCAAAACGGTGCAGGGCAGGACAGGGATCTACAATCAGCCCCAGCATTTT	CASSKTVQGRTGIYNQPQHF
NA	TRBV10-2	NA	TRBJ1-2	TGCGCCAGCAAGGACAGCCTTAACTATGGCTACACCTTC	CASKDSLNYGYTF
NA	TRBV7-2	TRBD1	TRBJ2-5	TGTGCCAGCAGCCCAGGCTGGGGGCAGGGGGTAGGGGAGCAGTACTTC	CASSPGWGQGVGEQYF
NA	TRBV7-8	NA	TRBJ2-7	TGTGCCAGCAGCTTAGCACAGGACTACTACGAGCAGTACTTC	CASSLAQDYYEQYF
NA	TRBV5-1	NA	TRBJ2-3	TGCGCCAGCAGCGGGAGAGGACAGTTTGGGGCAGATACGCAGTATTTT	CASSGRGQFGADTQYF
NA	TRBV7-9	TRBD1	TRBJ2-7	TGTTCCAGCAGCTTCCCAGGGACAGGCGGTCCGGGCTACGAGCAGTACTTC	CSSSFPGTGGPGYEQYF
NA	TRBV11-2	TRBD2	TRBJ2-1	TGTGCCAGCAGCTCCCTGGGAGCGGGATCCTACAATGAGCAGTTCTTC	CASSSLGAGSYNEQFF
NA	TRBV4-1	NA	TRBJ2-7	TGCGCCAGCAGCCATTTTCTAGGGGACTCCTACGAGCAGTACTTC	CASSHFLGDSYEQYF
NA	TRBV21-1	NA	TRBJ2-2	TGTGCCAGCAGCCCCCACGGGACTAGCGAACCGGGCGGGGAGCTGTTTTTT	CASSPHGTSEPGGELFF
NA	TRBV5-5	NA	TRBJ2-1	TGTGCCAGCACCCCATTAGGGGCTCTCAACAATGAGCAGTTCTTC	CASTPLGALNNEQFF
NA	TRBV7-9	TRBD1	TRBJ2-7	TGTGCCAGCAGCTTGGGGACAGGGTTCTCCTACGAGCAGTACTTC	CASSLGTGFSYEQYF
NA	TRBV19	NA	TRBJ1-5	TGTGCCAGTAGTATCCCCCTACAGGGCACGCAGCCCCAGCATTTT	CASSIPLQGTQPQHF
NA	TRBV15	NA	TRBJ2-7	TGTGCCACCAGCCCCTCAGGATCGGCGGGAACCTACGAGCAGTACTTC	CATSPSGSAGTYEQYF
NA	TRBV18	TRBD2	TRBJ2-1	TGTGCCAGCTCACCACCGTCTTCACTAGCGGGGGACAATGAGCAGTTCTTC	CASSPPSSLAGDNEQFF
NA	TRBV7-9	TRBD1	TRBJ2-7	TGTGCCAGCAGCTTAGGTGGACAGGGGGAGTCCTACGAGCAGTACTTC	CASSLGGQGESYEQYF
NA	TRBV7-9	TRBD1	TRBJ2-5	TGTGCCAGCAGCCAGACAGGGGGTTTAATCAAGACCCAGTACTTC	CASSQTGGLIKTQYF
few	TRBV5-8	TRBD2	TRBJ2-2	TGTGCCAGCAGCGATTACGGACTAGGCACCGGGGAGCTGTTTTTT	CASSDYGLGTGELFF
NA	TRBV4-1	TRBD2	TRBJ2-7	TGCGCCAGCAGCCACCTAGCGGGACCCGCCTACGAGCAGTACTTC	CASSHLAGPAYEQYF
NA	TRBV4-2	NA	TRBJ2-7	TGTGCCAGCAGCCAGGCTGTGAACTACGAGCAGTACTTC	CASSQAVNYEQYF
NA	TRBV28	NA	TRBJ1-5	TGTGCCAGCACCTTAGGGGGGGAGTTTCAGCCCCAGCATTTT	CASTLGGEFQPQHF
few	TRBV6-1	NA	TRBJ1-3	TGTGCCAGCCCCCGGGACAACTCTGGAAACACCATATATTTT	CASPRDNSGNTIYF
NA	TRBV6-1	TRBD1	TRBJ2-7	TGTGCCAGCAGTGCCGCGACACCCAGTTCGCCGGGACAGTGCGAGCAGTACTTC	CASSAATPSSPGQCEQYF
NA	TRBV5-6	NA	TRBJ2-3	TGTGCCACTGGGGGGGGGCGCGGTGATACGCAGTATTTT	CATGGGRGDTQYF
NA	TRBV4-1	NA	TRBJ2-5	TGCGCCAGCAGCCAATCAGGGGGGTTCGGCGAGACCCAGTACTTC	CASSQSGGFGETQYF
NA	TRBV28	TRBD2	TRBJ2-5	TGTGCCAGCAGTTTAGGTACTAGCGGAGACCAAGAGACCCAGTACTTC	CASSLGTSGDQETQYF
NA	TRBV11-2	NA	TRBJ2-5	TGTGCCAGCAGCTTAGCGGTCCAAGAGACCCAGTACTTC	CASSLAVQETQYF
NA	TRBV27	TRBD1	TRBJ2-2	TGTGCTATCACAGGGGTTGACGGGGAGCTGTTTTTT	CAITGVDGELFF
NA	TRBV18	NA	TRBJ2-5	TGTGCCAGCTCACCACCGTTAGGGAGACAAGAGACCCAGTACTTC	CASSPPLGRQETQYF
NA	TRBV7-9	TRBD2	TRBJ2-7	TGTGCCAGCAGCTTAGGTAGCGGGGGGGCCGCTGCCGAGCAGTACTTC	CASSLGSGGAAAEQYF
NA	TRBV5-6	NA	TRBJ2-1	TGTGCCAGCAGCTTGAACGGTTACAATGAGCAGTTCTTC	CASSLNGYNEQFF
NA	TRBV19	NA	TRBJ2-5	TGTGCCAGTAGAGGGGACTCTGAGACCCAGTACTTC	CASRGDSETQYF
NA	TRBV27	NA	TRBJ1-1	TGTGCCAGCAGTCTCAGGACACCCGACCCCAACACTGAAGCTTTCTTT	CASSLRTPDPNTEAFF
NA	TRBV27	NA	TRBJ2-2	TGTGCCAGCACCCCCCTTAGTTTGAACACCGGGGAGCTGTTTTTT	CASTPLSLNTGELFF
NA	TRBV7-8	NA	TRBJ2-7	TGTGCCAGCAGCTTAGCGCGGGACGTTTCCTACGAGCAGTACTTC	CASSLARDVSYEQYF
NA	TRBV27	NA	TRBJ1-3	TGTGCCAGCAGTTTACGTTCAGGGGATGGAACGGCAGGAAACACCATATATTTT	CASSLRSGDGTAGNTIYF
NA	TRBV5-4	TRBD2	TRBJ2-2	TGTGCCAGCAGCTTAGCGGGAGCCCCCGGGGAGCTGTTTTTT	CASSLAGAPGELFF
NA	TRBV11-2	TRBD1	TRBJ2-7	TGTGCCAGCGGACAGGGGTTCTACGAGCAGTACTTC	CASGQGFYEQYF
NA	TRBV6-4	NA	TRBJ2-5	TGTGCCAGCAGTGGACCACCCGGGGCCCAGTACTTC	CASSGPPGAQYF
NA	TRBV7-9	NA	TRBJ1-6	TGTGCCAGCAGCGACCTAGGAAGCTCCTATAATTCACCCCTCCACTTT	CASSDLGSSYNSPLHF
NA	TRBV28	TRBD1	TRBJ2-3	TGTGCCAGCAGTTTACCCCGACAGGGGAGCACAGATACGCAGTATTTT	CASSLPRQGSTDTQYF
NA	TRBV5-8	NA	TRBJ2-2	TGTGCCAGCAGTCCAGGGTTTCTCTTCACCGGGGAGCTGTTTTTT	CASSPGFLFTGELFF
NA	TRBV29-1	TRBD1	TRBJ2-7	TGCAGCGTTGGTCCAGGGGGCCACTACGAGCAGTACTTC	CSVGPGGHYEQYF
NA	TRBV5-1	NA	TRBJ1-6	TGCGCCAGCAGCTTGTGGGGGGGTAATTCACCCCTCCACTTT	CASSLWGGNSPLHF
NA	TRBV7-2	TRBD1	TRBJ1-5	TGTGCCAGCAGCCAGGTTGGGCAGGGGGCGAGTCAGCCCCAGCATTTT	CASSQVGQGASQPQHF
NA	TRBV30	TRBD2	TRBJ2-2	TGTGCCTGGAGCCGCGGACTAGCGGGAGGGAACACCGGGGAGCTGTTTTTT	CAWSRGLAGGNTGELFF
NA	TRBV27	NA	TRBJ2-1	TGTGCCAGCAGTTCTCCCGGTACAGGGGGCGGGAGGTACTACAATGAGCAGTTCTTC	CASSSPGTGGGRYYNEQFF
NA	TRBV28	TRBD1	TRBJ2-3	TGTGCCAGCAGCCAAACGATCGGGACAGGCCCCCACACAGATACGCAGTATTTT	CASSQTIGTGPHTDTQYF
NA	TRBV18	TRBD2	TRBJ2-7	TGTGCCAGCTCACCACGGACTAGCGGGTACGAGCAGTACTTC	CASSPRTSGYEQYF
NA	TRBV27	NA	TRBJ1-4	TGTGCCAGCAGTTTACGGGGCGGGGTGGAAAAACTGTTTTTT	CASSLRGGVEKLFF
NA	TRBV27	NA	TRBJ1-5	TGTGCCAGCGCGGGGTTGGGCAATCAGCCCCAGCATTTT	CASAGLGNQPQHF
NA	TRBV25-1	TRBD2	TRBJ2-1	TGTGCCAGCAGTGGGGGTAGCGGGGGCGATTACAATGAGCAGTTCTTC	CASSGGSGGDYNEQFF
once	TRBV25-1	NA	TRBJ1-1	TGTGCCTCCCAAAGGGGTTTGAACACTGAAGCTTTCTTT	CASQRGLNTEAFF
NA	TRBV27	TRBD1	TRBJ2-7	TGTGCCAGCAGTTTATTCTTCCGGGACAGGGGGCGAGGCGAGCAGTACTTC	CASSLFFRDRGRGEQYF
NA	TRBV7-9	NA	TRBJ1-3	TGTGCCAGCAGTAGCTTCCCCTCTGGAAACACCATATATTTT	CASSSFPSGNTIYF
NA	TRBV5-1	NA	TRBJ2-7	TGCGCCAGCAGCTTGGCGGCAGGGAACGAGCAGTACTTC	CASSLAAGNEQYF
NA	TRBV5-8	TRBD1	TRBJ2-5	TGTGCCAGCAGCCTGGGACAGGTCGGAGAGACCCAGTACTTC	CASSLGQVGETQYF
NA	TRBV6-5	NA	TRBJ2-3	TGTGCCAGCAGGGGAGACACAGATACGCAGTATTTT	CASRGDTDTQYF
NA	TRBV19	NA	TRBJ1-1	TGTGCCAGTAACCGCCGGGACACACTCACTGAAGCTTTCTTT	CASNRRDTLTEAFF
NA	TRBV30	TRBD1	TRBJ2-5	TGTGCCTCCGTGGGGGACAGGGGCTTAGAGACCCAGTACTTC	CASVGDRGLETQYF